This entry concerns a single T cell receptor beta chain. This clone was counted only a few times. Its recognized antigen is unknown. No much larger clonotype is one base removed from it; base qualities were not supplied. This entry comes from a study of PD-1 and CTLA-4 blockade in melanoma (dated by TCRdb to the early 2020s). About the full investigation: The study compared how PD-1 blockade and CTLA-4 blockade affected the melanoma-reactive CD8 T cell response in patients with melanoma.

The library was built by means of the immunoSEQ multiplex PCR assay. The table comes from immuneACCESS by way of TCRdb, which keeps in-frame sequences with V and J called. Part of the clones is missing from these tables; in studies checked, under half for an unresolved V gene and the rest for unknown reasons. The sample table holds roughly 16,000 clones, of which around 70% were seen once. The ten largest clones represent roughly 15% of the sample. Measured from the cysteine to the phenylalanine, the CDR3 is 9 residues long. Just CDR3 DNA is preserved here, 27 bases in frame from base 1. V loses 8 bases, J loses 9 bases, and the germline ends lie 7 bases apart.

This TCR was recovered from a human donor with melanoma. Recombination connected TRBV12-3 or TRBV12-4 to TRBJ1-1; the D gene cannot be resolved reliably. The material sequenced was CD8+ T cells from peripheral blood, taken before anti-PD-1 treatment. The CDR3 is CASEPQAFF. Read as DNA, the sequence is TGTGCCAGCGAGCCACAAGCTTTCTTT.